One TCR beta chain is described in this entry. The sample is drawn from a study of T cell responses to AZD1222 COVID-19 vaccine. Germline values: CDR1 MNHEY, CDR2 SVGAGI. The CDR3 length is 13 residues. With 8 bases removed from V and 4 bases from J, the gap between germline ends came to 11 bases. Method: immunoSEQ multiplex PCR; TCRdb's copy keeps in-frame clones and lacks some. The table lists some 150,000 clones. V is TRBV6-5 and J is TRBJ2-2; D might be TRBD2 (5 bases). The source material was peripheral blood. The TCR originated in an adult in good health. The CDR3 spells CASSDSSTGELFF. In DNA, the CDR3 is TGTGCCAGCTCGGACTCGAGCACCGGGGAGCTGTTTTTT.